This TCR beta chain comes out of a study of blood T cells in healthy people across ages (dated by TCRdb to 2013 to 2016). At the level of the whole study: In model experiments, template switching captured roughly one uniquely barcoded TCR beta cDNA molecule for every two T cells. To track age-related changes in TCR beta repertoire diversity, the study relied on deep sequencing normalized with unique cDNA molecular identifiers. Four age groups were formed from the donors: young (average 16 years), middle-aged (approximately 40), aged (62) and long-lived (approximately 80). To avoid experimental bias, donors of different ages were distributed randomly across sequencing lanes. The study analyzed two additional independent replicas of 1 million unique cDNA reads from the same blood draw for two donors, one aged 18 to 29 and one aged 80 or older. What the authors observed across the whole study: Because the CMV infection status of the donors was unknown, age-related changes in expanded clonotypes may potentially have been confounded. Estimates of total diversity based on one million sequenced T cells were considered lower bounds and underestimates. As age increased, observed TCR beta diversity per million T cells dropped in a roughly linear way, and a significant reduction was already evident by age roughly 40. There was a strong correlation between observed TCR beta diversity and the percentage of naive T cells measured by flow cytometry. Compared with the aged group, the long-lived group had more naive CD4+ T cells, fewer expanded clones and increased TCR diversity, suggesting age selection. Conclusive comparison of naive and antigen-experienced compartments was prevented by the profiling of bulk unsorted PBMCs.

Clipping removes 2 bases from V and 5 bases from J, with 9 as the unmatched junction base count. Taken from the germline V gene, the CDR1 and CDR2 loops are SGHRS and YFSETQ. From the cysteine up to the phenylalanine, the CDR3 has a length of 17 residues. Just CDR3 DNA is preserved here, 51 bases in frame from base 1. Library generation was performed with 5' RACE. TCRdb records Illumina HiSeq 2500 as the sequencer. A second PCR of roughly 7 to 11 cycles was performed with a sample-barcoded 5' primer and a J-beta primer mix. A template-switch 5' adaptor carrying 12 random nucleotides introduced a unique molecular identifier onto each TCR beta cDNA molecule. Each sample yielded at least 2.5 million CDR3-containing paired-end reads. First-strand cDNA synthesis was performed from all RNA using the Mint cDNA synthesis kit, with priming by a TRBC-specific oligonucleotide. After uracil-DNA glycosylase treatment, a first 18-cycle PCR used universal primers M1SS and BC2_uni_R on all cDNA. In the authors' own workflow: For normalization, 1 million high-quality reads, each with a distinct molecular identifier, were randomly selected from each sample. Reads sharing molecular identifiers were discarded rather than binned into consensus sequences. CDR3 identification, clonotype clustering and error correction used MiTCR with a Q25 quality threshold and the strictest error-elimination algorithm. Lower-bound total TCR beta diversity was estimated with a nonparametric unseen species model using Euler transformation. In TCRdb, the public reads were trimmed at Q25 with fastp and aligned with MiXCR, with productive beta chains retained. Rows merge per CDR3 protein into single entries with the most common DNA and genes. It is TCRdb's table, rather than the study itself, that gives the V and J calls and clone size. The table for this sample lists about 940,000 distinct CDR3 sequences; 40% to 60% of them were counted only once. About an eighth of the sample rests with the top ten.

The donors were roughly 38 Caucasian individuals from Russia, aged roughly 6 to 100 years, who were systemically healthy. Ten milliliters of peripheral blood were drawn from each donor into EDTA-treated Vacutainer tubes. PBMCs were isolated by Ficoll-Paque density-gradient centrifugation, with at least 7 million obtained per sample. Trizol reagent was used to extract total RNA from PBMCs, with at least 5.5 micrograms per sample. For every donor, an aliquot of PBMCs went through flow cytometry to measure the percentages of naive CD45RAhigh/CD27high T cells. Points on this clonotype: Its binding antigen is unknown. The input lacks base qualities; no much larger clone sits a single base away.

The TCR comes from a man aged 30 to 45 in good health. Source material: blood. Recombination joined TRBV5-1 with TRBJ2-1, with TRBD2 matching 11 junction bases. The CDR3 corresponds to CASSLQLLAGGNNEQFF. The DNA sequence is TGCGCCAGCAGCTTACAACTCCTAGCGGGGGGAAACAATGAGCAGTTCTTC. Extended through the reference TRBV5-1 and TRBJ2-1 proteins, this CDR3 yields the full variable domain: KAGVTQTPRYLIKTRGQQVTLSCSPISGHRSVSWYQQTPGQGLQFLFEYFSETQRNKGNFPGRFSGRQFSNSRSEMNVSTLELGDSALYLCASSLQLLAGGNNEQFFGPGTRLTVL.